These T cell receptor beta chains were read from a single sample in a study of T cell clones after liver transplantation. This table comes from immunoSEQ multiplex PCR, and its TCRdb copy is limited to in-frame clones, with some not included. Of 50,000 to 60,000 clones in the sample, approximately 77% are singletons; the top ten hold 7.5% to 10%. Sequenced material: CD4+ T cells from blood, taken at the 22-month timepoint. The receptor source for this set is a human patient who received a liver transplant. Some of the T cells may derive from the graft donor. The CDR3 runs from the conserved cysteine through the conserved F or W. The D gene is left open where the match is weak. Size is omitted from some rows. Given values are once, few, many or a class for expanded clones.

d_call | j_call | clone_size | v_call | cdr3_aa | cdr3_nt
- | TRBJ2-7 | - | TRBV11-3 | CASSSRGGRDEQYF | TGTGCCAGCAGCTCTCGTGGAGGGCGCGACGAGCAGTACTTC
TRBD2 | TRBJ2-1 | - | TRBV7-8 | CASSPMAGGPGEQFF | TGTGCCAGCAGCCCAATGGCGGGGGGGCCAGGTGAGCAGTTCTTC
- | TRBJ2-7 | - | TRBV5-5 | CASSLTYEQYF | TGTGCCAGCAGCTTGACATACGAGCAGTACTTC
TRBD1 | TRBJ1-2 | - | TRBV2 | CASRGATQTGGGYTF | TGTGCCAGCAGAGGAGCCACTCAGACAGGGGGAGGCTACACCTTC
- | TRBJ2-3 | - | TRBV5-1 | CASSAQTSTDTQYF | TGCGCCAGCAGCGCACAAACTTCCACAGATACGCAGTATTTT
TRBD1 | TRBJ1-5 | - | TRBV29-1 | CSVGTGGSNQPQHF | TGCAGCGTCGGGACAGGGGGTTCCAATCAGCCCCAGCATTTT
- | TRBJ1-6 | - | TRBV28 | CASSPTRSSPLHF | TGTGCCAGCAGTCCGACACGGTCTTCGCCCCTCCACTTT
TRBD1 | TRBJ2-7 | - | TRBV7-3 | CASSVRDRGAYEQYF | TGTGCCAGCAGCGTACGGGACAGGGGCGCCTACGAGCAGTACTTC
- | TRBJ2-2 | - | TRBV5-4 | CASSPQRWANTGELFF | TGTGCCAGCAGCCCGCAGCGGTGGGCGAACACCGGGGAGCTGTTTTTT
- | TRBJ2-7 | once | TRBV28 | CASSEGFSGLVYEQYF | TGTGCCAGCAGTGAGGGCTTCTCGGGACTTGTCTACGAGCAGTACTTC
TRBD1 | TRBJ2-7 | medium-sized | TRBV5-4 | CASSAGQGQDEQYF | TGTGCCAGCAGCGCTGGACAGGGGCAGGACGAGCAGTACTTC
- | TRBJ1-2 | - | TRBV6-1 | CASSEQGRGDYGYTF | TGTGCCAGCAGTGAACAGGGACGGGGAGACTATGGCTACACCTTC
TRBD1 | TRBJ2-1 | - | TRBV6-6 | CASSRDSIIEHEQFF | TGTGCCAGCAGCCGGGACAGCATAATTGAGCATGAGCAGTTCTTC
- | TRBJ1-2 | - | TRBV6-1 | CASSERTDRAGYTF | TGTGCCAGCAGTGAAAGGACGGATAGGGCCGGCTACACCTTC
- | TRBJ2-2 | - | TRBV6-5 | CASSYVSRGELFF | TGTGCCAGCAGTTACGTGTCCCGCGGGGAGCTGTTTTTT